The present T cell receptor beta chain was sequenced within a study of graft-versus-host responses after intestinal transplantation. J was trimmed by 3 bases and V by 7 bases; bases with no gene match: 7. The CDR3 length is 14 residues. Germline assignment: CDR1 SGHVT and CDR2 SQSDAQ. Measured with immunoSEQ multiplex PCR; TCRdb has only the in-frame clones, and not every one. The sample contains roughly 100,000 clones, 91% of which appear only once. With regard to this clone: Its specificity is unknown.

The sequenced sample was unstimulated CD4+ T cells sorted from spleen or lymph node cells, obtained before transplant. The receptor's source is a human donor who was the organ donor for an intestinal transplant. The chain has TRBV7-4 and TRBJ2-3; 7 bases match TRBD2. The CDR3 region is CASNLSGGTDTQYF. For the CDR3, the DNA is TGTGCCAGCAACCTCTCCGGGGGGACAGATACGCAGTATTTT.